This record looks at one TCR beta chain sequence and its context. Ten or more counts support this clonotype. It lacks a known antigen. One base away there is no much larger clone; base qualities are not given. Receptor libraries were prepared by 5' RACE. TCRdb lists the instrument as Illumina HiSeq 2500. The second PCR ran for about 6 to 12 cycles and used a J-beta primer mix along with a sample-barcoded 5' primer. A template-switch 5' adaptor carrying 12 random nucleotides introduced a unique molecular identifier onto each TCR beta cDNA molecule. Each sample yielded at least 2.5 million CDR3-containing paired-end reads. The Mint cDNA synthesis kit, primed by a TRBC-specific oligonucleotide, was used to synthesize first-strand cDNA from all RNA. After uracil-DNA glycosylase treatment, a first 18-cycle PCR used universal primers M1SS and BC2_uni_R on all cDNA. On the authors' methods: For normalization, 1 million high-quality reads, each with a distinct molecular identifier, were randomly selected from each sample. Instead of being binned into consensus sequences, reads that shared molecular identifiers were thrown out. MiTCR, set to a Q25 quality threshold and the strictest error-elimination algorithm, was used for CDR3 identification, clonotype clustering and error correction. A nonparametric unseen species model using Euler transformation provided a lower-bound estimate of total TCR beta diversity. TCRdb passed the public sequencing reads through fastp at Q25 and MiXCR, retaining productive beta sequences. Rows with a matching CDR3 protein are joined into one entry that keeps the most common DNA and genes. The V and J calls and clone size come from TCRdb's table, not from the authors' own analysis. Counted in this sample were 1.5 million to 2 million distinct CDR3 sequences; 28% of them appeared once. The ten largest clones add up to more than 6% of the sample.

Systemically healthy Caucasian individuals from Russia, around 38 in total and aged roughly 6 to 95 years, were included as donors. Approximately 9.3 milliliters of peripheral blood were collected from each donor into EDTA-treated Vacutainer tubes. Ficoll-Paque density-gradient centrifugation was used to isolate PBMCs, with at least 6.5 million per sample. Total RNA, at least 5 micrograms per sample, was extracted from PBMCs with Trizol reagent. For every donor, an aliquot of PBMCs went through flow cytometry to measure the percentages of naive CD45RAhigh/CD27high T cells. From the germline V gene, CDR1 is MGHDK and CDR2 is SYGVNS. CDR3 length: 12 amino acids, cysteine to phenylalanine. Only the CDR3 portion is preserved as DNA: 36 bases, with reading frame beginning at the first base. The V end gives up 4 bases and the J end 5 bases, leaving 0 bases in the junction not matched to a gene. This entry is derived from a study of blood T cells in healthy people across ages (dated by TCRdb to the mid-2010s). Some background on the complete study: Template switching captured roughly one uniquely barcoded TCR beta cDNA molecule per two T cells in model experiments. The donors were divided into four age groups: young (average around 15 years), middle-aged (roughly 42), aged (roughly 60) and long-lived (about 84). Two additional independent replicas of 1 million unique cDNA reads from the same blood draw were analyzed for two donors (one aged 18 to 30 and one aged 80 or older). The study measured age-related changes in TCR beta repertoire diversity using deep sequencing normalized with unique cDNA molecular identifiers. To avoid experimental bias, donors of different ages were spread randomly across the sequencing lanes.

Paper-wide results and their limitations: The percentage of naive T cells measured by flow cytometry correlated strongly with observed TCR beta diversity. As age increased, observed TCR beta diversity per million T cells dropped in a roughly linear way, and a significant reduction was already evident by age around 41. Because the CMV infection status of the donors was unknown, age-related changes in expanded clonotypes may potentially have been confounded. Compared with the aged group, the long-lived group had more naive CD4+ T cells, fewer expanded clones and increased TCR diversity, a pattern suggesting age selection. Estimates of total diversity based on one million sequenced T cells were considered lower bounds and underestimates. Since profiling was done on bulk unsorted PBMCs, naive and antigen-experienced compartments could not be conclusively compared.

The sequence derives from a woman aged 25 to 39 in good health. The sequence is built from TRBV25-1 and TRBJ1-1; TRBD1 fits 8 bases in the junction. The sample comprised blood. The CDR3 corresponds to CASSGQGTEAFF. The base sequence is TGTGCCAGCAGTGGACAGGGGACTGAAGCTTTCTTT.